This entry concerns a single T cell receptor beta chain. These data belong to a study of OX40 agonist ivuxolimab in advanced cancers. Across the study: As their treatment, patients were administered ivuxolimab, an agonistic anti-OX40 (CD134) antibody.

Clones were read by immunoSEQ multiplex PCR, and TCRdb kept only the in-frame ones, dropping some. The table has around 80,000 clones, roughly nine tenths seen once. The CDR3 totals 14 residues. Trimming pared 0 bases from V and 7 bases from J, leaving 7 bases between. The germline gives CDR1 MRHNA, CDR2 SNTAGT. Material: CD4+ or CD8+ T cells sorted from blood, obtained in a trial of the OX40 agonist ivuxolimab. V is TRBV6-4 and J is TRBJ1-6; the D is unclear. This receptor was obtained from an adult with an advanced solid tumor such as melanoma, head and neck, liver or kidney cancer. CDR3 bases: TGTGCCAGCAGTGACTCCCTTAAGAATTCACCCCTCCACTTT. Its translation is CASSDSLKNSPLHF.